The 32 T cell receptor beta chains listed next were all sequenced from one sample in a study of T cells in Graves' hyperthyroidism and ophthalmopathy. Amplification of TCR beta CDR3 regions used RNA as the template. First-round RT-PCR targeting the TCR CDR3 was performed with the HTBI primer set. Each CDR3 protein gets one entry after TCRdb re-called the multiplex PCR reads with MiXCR. The table shows 300,000 to 450,000 distinct CDR3 sequences, with less than 15% occurring only once. Sequenced: blood. Source of these receptors: a woman aged 18-35 years with Graves' hyperthyroidism.

This clonotype was observed many times. The rearrangement links TRBV28 to TRBJ1-4; tentatively, D is TRBD1 (6 bases). V lost 5 bases, J lost 0 bases, and 19 bases lay in between. The CDR3 spans 18 residues. Germline V gives CDR1 MDHEN, CDR2 SYDVKM. The CDR3 DNA is TGTGCCAGCAGTCCCGGGGGGACACTCGTTGCAACTAATGAAAAACTGTTTTTT. Amino acids: CASSPGGTLVATNEKLFF.

Remarks on this clonotype: A much larger clone differs by one base, so this may be a read error. The rearrangement joins TRBV12-3 or TRBV12-4 to TRBJ1-1, with unresolved D. The CDR3 is 13 amino acids. V shed 6 bases and J shed 1 base, with 9 bases lying between them. The CDR3 loop is CASSAGWNTEAFF. The CDR3 nucleotides are TGTGCCAGCAGCGCCGGGTGGAACACTGAAGCTTTCTTT.

The chain recombines TRBV12-5 with TRBJ2-5; D is perhaps TRBD1 or TRBD2 (5 bases each). CDR1 and CDR2 (germline): LGHNT, FRNRAP. Trimming took 6 bases from V and 5 from J, leaving 19 bases between them. The CDR3 is made up of 15 amino acids. The CDR3: CASGRTEGPEETQYF. The CDR3 nucleotides read TGTGCTAGTGGGCGGACTGAGGGGCCGGAGGAGACCCAGTACTTC.

In this sample, this clonotype turned up once. V is TRBV5-1 and J is TRBJ1-4, with D unresolved. The CDR3 has 13 amino acids. The germline CDR1 and CDR2 sequences are SGHRS and YFSETQ. V was cut by 3 bases and J by 4 bases, with 7 bases left in between. The CDR3 reads CASSWADNEKLFF. The CDR3 DNA reads as TGCGCCAGCAGCTGGGCGGATAATGAAAAACTGTTTTTT. The full variable domain, its missing parts supplied by reference TRBV5-1 and TRBJ1-4, is KAGVTQTPRYLIKTRGQQVTLSCSPISGHRSVSWYQQTPGQGLQFLFEYFSETQRNKGNFPGRFSGRQFSNSRSEMNVSTLELGDSALYLCASSWADNEKLFFGSGTQLSVL.

This clonotype was observed at least ten times. V is TRBV2 and J is TRBJ1-2; D remains unclear. The CDR3 is made up of 14 amino acids. CDR1 is SNHLY and CDR2 is FYNNEI in the germline V gene. Trimming shortened V by 3 bases and J by 0 bases, and 8 bases separated the two germline ends. CDR3 nucleotides: TGTGCCAGCAGTGAGGCAGCCCCTAACTATGGCTACACCTTC. Its protein is CASSEAAPNYGYTF.

The chain is built from TRBV3-1 and TRBJ2-7; D perhaps matches TRBD1 (6 bases). Trimming left V 4 bases short and J 5 bases short, with 15 bases between. CDR3 size: 14 residues. Germline assignment: CDR1 LGHDT and CDR2 YNNKEL (reference sequence). The CDR3 sequence: CASSLNLAGDEQYF. CDR3 DNA sequence: TGTGCCAGCAGCCTAAATTTGGCAGGGGACGAGCAGTACTTC.

This clonotype was observed at least ten times. The chain uses TRBV19 and TRBJ1-5; tentatively, D is TRBD1 (6 bases). This CDR3 comprises 15 residues. Per germline, CDR1 LNHDA and CDR2 SQIVND (reference sequence). V was clipped by 1 base and J by 6 bases, with 13 bases between them. The CDR3 coding sequence is TGTGCCAGTAGTATAGCGGGGGCAGGCGGTCAGCCCCAGCATTTT. Residues: CASSIAGAGGQPQHF.

This clonotype was picked up a small number of times. The rearrangement uses TRBV19 and TRBJ2-7; D is tentatively TRBD1 or TRBD2 (6 bases each). This CDR3 has 15 residues. Germline V CDR1 and CDR2: LNHDA, SQIVND (reference sequence). V lost 3 bases, J lost 3 bases, and 15 bases lay in between. This chain's CDR3 is CASSIGIGGLYEQYF. The CDR3, as DNA: TGTGCCAGTAGTATTGGTATCGGGGGCCTCTACGAGCAGTACTTC.

Ten or more counts support this clonotype. J is TRBJ2-1 and V is TRBV27; possibly TRBD2 for D (7 bases). The CDR3 contains 20 residues. Germline values: CDR1 MNHEY, CDR2 SMNVEV (reference sequence). V lost 8 bases and J lost 0, with 29 bases in between. The CDR3 DNA reads TGTGCCAGCGGGGGGGGACACTCCCTTAGGGTGATCCGCTCCTACAATGAGCAGTTCTTC. Its translation: CASGGGHSLRVIRSYNEQFF.

The table lists this clonotype with many counts. The chain carries TRBV5-1 and TRBJ1-1, with 7 bases identical to TRBD1. V was pared by 4 bases and J by 0 bases, with 3 bases of the junction left unmatched. Germline CDR1 and CDR2: SGHRS and YFSETQ. This CDR3 contains 14 residues. DNA of the CDR3: TGCGCCAGCAGCACCGGGACAGTGAACACTGAAGCTTTCTTT. Translated: CASSTGTVNTEAFF.

This clonotype has at least ten counts. V gene TRBV6-1 combines with J gene TRBJ1-2, with D possibly matching TRBD1 (5 bases). V was pared by 3 bases and J by 3 bases, with 14 bases between. Germline assignment: CDR1 MNHNS and CDR2 SASEGT. The CDR3 consists of 15 residues. For the CDR3, the DNA is TGTGCCAGCAGTGAGTACAGGCTTGATGACTATGGCTACACCTTC. Its translation is CASSEYRLDDYGYTF.

This clonotype has just a few counts. The chain uses TRBV7-9 and TRBJ1-2; no clear D. The CDR3 spans 14 residues. Germline assignment: CDR1 SEHNR and CDR2 FQNEAQ (reference sequence). The V end lost 3 bases, the J end lost 2 bases, and 10 bases lay between the germline ends. CDR3 nucleotide sequence: TGTGCCAGCAGCTTGGCCGCAGTCAACTATGGCTACACCTTC. Encoded protein: CASSLAAVNYGYTF.

Many counts were recorded for this clonotype. The J gene is TRBJ1-1, the V gene TRBV10-3, with D uncertain. The CDR3 has 13 residues. Germline assignment: CDR1 ENHRY and CDR2 SYGVKD. With 4 bases removed from V and 1 base from J, the gap between germline ends came to 7 bases. The CDR3: CAISADPNTEAFF. The CDR3 DNA reads TGTGCCATCAGTGCAGATCCGAACACTGAAGCTTTCTTT.

The chain links TRBV29-1 to TRBJ1-1, with D tentatively TRBD1 (5 bases). Germline CDR1 and CDR2: SQVTM and ANQGSEA. V lost 2 bases, J lost 8 bases, and 6 bases lay in between. The CDR3 sequence is 10 residues long. For the CDR3, the DNA is TGCAGCGTTGAATGGGGGGAAGCTTTCTTT. Amino acid sequence: CSVEWGEAFF.

The gene calls are TRBV19 and TRBJ2-2, with unresolved D. V was cut by 6 bases and J by 1 base, with 12 bases left in between. CDR3 length equals 15 residues. Germline assignment: CDR1 LNHDA and CDR2 SQIVND (reference sequence). The CDR3 reads CASSYRLENTGELFF. Written as DNA, the CDR3 is TGTGCCAGTAGCTACAGACTGGAGAACACCGGGGAGCTGTTTTTT.

The chain combines TRBV4-3 with TRBJ2-1, with 12 bases aligning to TRBD2. J lost 5 bases, V lost 2 bases, and 10 bases had no gene match. The CDR3 spans 18 residues. Germline lookup yields CDR1 LGHNA and CDR2 YSLEER. For the CDR3, the DNA is TGCGCCAGCAGCCAATCCCTAGCGGGAGGGCCGAGAGACAATGAGCAGTTCTTC. Translating gives CASSQSLAGGPRDNEQFF.

There are many counts of this clonotype. The gene calls are TRBV28 and TRBJ1-6, with TRBD1 as a possible D gene (6 bases). The V gene's germline CDR1 is MDHEN and CDR2 SYDVKM. The CDR3 is 15 amino acids. Deletions cut 6 bases from V and 8 bases from J, with 17 bases between. CDR3 in DNA: TGTGCCAGCAGCCGACAGGACAGAACGGATTCACCCCTCCACTTT. Its protein is CASSRQDRTDSPLHF.

This clonotype was picked up many times. The V and J genes are TRBV6-2 or TRBV6-3 and TRBJ1-5; 8 bases align to TRBD1. The V and J ends lost 9 bases and 2 bases, in that order; junction bases with no gene match: 6. Germline V gene sequence: CDR1 MNHEY, CDR2 SVGEGT. This CDR3 spans 14 amino acids. CDR3 sequence: CASLRGQGNQPQHF. As DNA, the CDR3 is TGTGCCAGTCTGAGGGGACAGGGCAATCAGCCCCAGCATTTT.

The table lists this clonotype with many counts. The chain combines TRBV3-1 with TRBJ1-1, with D perhaps TRBD1 (6 bases). The germline V gene encodes CDR1 LGHDT and CDR2 YNNKEL (reference sequence). The CDR3 covers 14 residues. Trimming took off 5 bases at V and 1 base at J, with 11 bases between the two ends. Here the CDR3 DNA reads TGTGCCAGCAGCTCGGGACACGCGAACACTGAAGCTTTCTTT. It encodes CASSSGHANTEAFF.

At least ten counts were recorded for this clonotype. V is TRBV6-1 and J is TRBJ2-7; 7 bases map to TRBD1. Looked up from germline, CDR1 is MNHNS and CDR2 is SASEGT. The length of the CDR3 is 13 residues. After removal of 6 bases from V and 5 bases from J, the junction contained 7 bases not matched to a gene. This CDR3 is CASRRQGTHEQYF. The CDR3 DNA follows: TGTGCCAGCAGACGACAGGGAACCCACGAGCAGTACTTC.

This clonotype was detected ten times or more. The chain recombines TRBV5-1 with TRBJ2-3; TRBD2 might be the D (6 bases). Trimming cost V 0 bases and J 12 bases, with 11 bases left between them. CDR1 and CDR2 from the germline V gene are SGHRS and YFSETQ. The CDR3 is made up of 12 amino acids. CDR3 in DNA: TGCGCCAGCAGCTTGGCCGGGAGCGGCCAGTATTTT. It specifies CASSLAGSGQYF.

The chain combines TRBV19 with TRBJ2-7; no clear D gene. V shed 6 bases and J shed 4 bases, with 13 bases lying between them. CDR3 length: 13 amino acids. Germline CDR1 reads LNHDA; CDR2 reads SQIVND (reference sequence). The CDR3 loop is CASSYSTPYEQYF. For the CDR3, the DNA is TGTGCCAGTAGCTACAGCACTCCTTACGAGCAGTACTTC.

This clonotype was seen at least ten times. The chain carries TRBV7-2 and TRBJ1-5; a weak D match, TRBD1 (5 bases). The CDR3 consists of 15 residues. The V and J ends lost 5 bases and 3 bases respectively, with 14 bases between them. Germline V lookup: CDR1 SGHTA, CDR2 FQGNSA. In DNA form, the CDR3 reads TGTGCCAGCAGCCGGGGCAGGGAGTACAATCAGCCCCAGCATTTT. Its protein product is CASSRGREYNQPQHF.

This clonotype was seen repeatedly, ten times or more. V gene TRBV12-3 or TRBV12-4 combines with J gene TRBJ2-7; no clear D gene. The length of the CDR3 is 14 residues. Trimming took 0 bases from V and 0 from J, leaving 6 bases between them. CDR3 protein: CASSLAGVSYEQYF. The CDR3 coding sequence is TGTGCCAGCAGTTTAGCAGGAGTCTCCTACGAGCAGTACTTC.

The sample holds a few counts of this clonotype. V and J are TRBV10-2 and TRBJ2-1; TRBD2 matches at 15 bases. J was trimmed by 7 bases and V by 7 bases; bases with no gene match: 8. The CDR3 spans 16 residues. Germline V CDR1 and CDR2: WSHSY, SAAADI. The CDR3 region is CASNSSGTSGRNEQFF. The CDR3 bases are TGCGCCAGCAACTCTTCCGGGACTAGCGGGAGGAATGAGCAGTTCTTC.

As regards this clonotype: Relative to the germline gene, one junction end is altered; a read error may explain this. The CDR3 coding sequence is TGTGCTAGCAGCACCCTTGGTACAGGGGGCTACCGAAGCACCGGGGAGCTGTTTTTT. Amino acids: CASSTLGTGGYRSTGELFF. The chain employs TRBV7-7 and TRBJ2-2; 9 bases agree with TRBD1. The CDR3 extends over 19 amino acids. Germline V CDR1 and CDR2: SSHAT, FNYEAQ (reference sequence).

This clonotype has at least ten counts. The chain is built from TRBV28 and TRBJ1-5, with unresolved D. Trimming stripped 6 bases from V and 4 bases from J, with 10 bases between. The V gene's germline CDR1 is MDHEN and CDR2 SYDVKM. The CDR3 extends over 13 amino acids. The CDR3 reads CASSSGRNQPQHF. The DNA for the CDR3 is TGTGCCAGCAGCTCGGGGAGAAATCAGCCCCAGCATTTT.

This clonotype came up a few times. The gene calls are TRBV5-1 and TRBJ1-4, with a tentative D call TRBD1 (5 bases). Looked up from germline, CDR1 is SGHRS and CDR2 is YFSETQ. Trimming took 4 bases from V and 5 from J, leaving 15 bases between them. The CDR3 loop spans 15 amino acids. CDR3 sequence reads: CASSRAGGGNEKLFF. The CDR3 nucleotides are TGCGCCAGCAGCCGCGCCGGGGGGGGGAATGAAAAACTGTTTTTT.

This clonotype was counted between two and nine times. The rearrangement uses TRBV10-1 and TRBJ2-2; D remains ambiguous. Germline CDR1 reads WNHNN; CDR2 reads SYGVQD (reference sequence). This CDR3 spans 13 amino acids. V was trimmed by 4 bases and J by 4 bases, leaving 7 bases between them. In nucleotides, the CDR3 is TGCGCCAGCAGTGGACACCTCACCGGGGAGCTGTTTTTT. This encodes CASSGHLTGELFF.

This clonotype occurred many times. This sequence joins TRBV7-8 and TRBJ2-3; D call uncertain. The V and J ends lost 5 bases and 8 bases respectively, with 17 bases between them. Germline CDR1 and CDR2: SGHVS and FQNEAQ. The CDR3 loop spans 14 amino acids. CDR3 sequence (DNA): TGTGCCAGCAGCGGACCCCCCCGACCGGTTACGCAGTATTTT. Translation: CASSGPPRPVTQYF.

This clonotype showed up many times. The chain couples TRBV7-2 to TRBJ1-5; unclear D gene. The germline V gene encodes CDR1 SGHTA and CDR2 FQGNSA. V was shortened by 1 base and J by 3 bases, with 10 bases between the two germline ends. The CDR3 covers 15 residues. The CDR3 region is CASSLEGTNNQPQHF. CDR3 sequence (DNA): TGTGCCAGCAGCTTAGAGGGAACCAACAATCAGCCCCAGCATTTT. Using reference TRBV7-2 and TRBJ1-5 for the parts outside the CDR3, the full variable domain is GAGVSQSPSNKVTEKGKDVELRCDPISGHTALYWYRQSLGQGLEFLIYFQGNSAPDKSGLPSDRFSAERTGGSVSTLTIQRTQQEDSAVYLCASSLEGTNNQPQHFGDGTRLSIL.

This clonotype showed up just once. This rearrangement joins TRBV6-1 to TRBJ1-1, with 8 bases matching TRBD1. The J segment lost 3 bases and the V segment lost 6 bases, leaving 12 bases of the junction unmatched. Germline CDR1 is MNHNS and CDR2 is SASEGT. The CDR3 has 16 amino acids. The CDR3 DNA is TGTGCCAGCAGCCGCGGACAGGGTGGGGGGTACACTGAAGCTTTCTTT. Protein product: CASSRGQGGGYTEAFF.